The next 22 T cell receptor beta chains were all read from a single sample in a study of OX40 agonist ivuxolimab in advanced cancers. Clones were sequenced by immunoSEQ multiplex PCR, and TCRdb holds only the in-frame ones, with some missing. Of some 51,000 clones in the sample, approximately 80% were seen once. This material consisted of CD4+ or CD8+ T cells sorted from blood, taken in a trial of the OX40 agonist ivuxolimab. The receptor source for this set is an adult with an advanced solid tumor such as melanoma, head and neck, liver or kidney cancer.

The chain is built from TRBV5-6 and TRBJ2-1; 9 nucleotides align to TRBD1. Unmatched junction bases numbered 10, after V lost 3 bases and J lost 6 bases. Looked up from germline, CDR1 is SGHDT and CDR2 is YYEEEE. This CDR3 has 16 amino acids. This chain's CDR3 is CASSYLDRGISNEQFF. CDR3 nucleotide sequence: TGTGCCAGCAGCTATTTGGACAGGGGAATAAGCAATGAGCAGTTCTTC.

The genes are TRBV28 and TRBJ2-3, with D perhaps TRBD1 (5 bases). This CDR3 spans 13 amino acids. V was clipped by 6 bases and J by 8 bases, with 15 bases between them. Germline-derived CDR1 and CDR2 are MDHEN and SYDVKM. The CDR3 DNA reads TGTGCCAGCAGCGCAGGCAGGGTGGGTACGCAGTATTTT. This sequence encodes CASSAGRVGTQYF.

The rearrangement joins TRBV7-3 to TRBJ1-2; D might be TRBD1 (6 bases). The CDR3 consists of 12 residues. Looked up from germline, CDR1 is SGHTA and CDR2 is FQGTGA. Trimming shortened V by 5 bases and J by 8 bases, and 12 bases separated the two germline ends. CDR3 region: CASSPTGRGYTF. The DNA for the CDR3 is TGTGCCAGCAGCCCCACAGGGAGGGGCTACACCTTC. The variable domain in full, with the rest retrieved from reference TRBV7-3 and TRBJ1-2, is GAGVSQTPSNKVTEKGKYVELRCDPISGHTALYWYRQSLGQGPEFLIYFQGTGAADDSGLPNDRFFAVRPEGSVSTLKIQRTERGDSAVYLCASSPTGRGYTFGSGTRLTVV.

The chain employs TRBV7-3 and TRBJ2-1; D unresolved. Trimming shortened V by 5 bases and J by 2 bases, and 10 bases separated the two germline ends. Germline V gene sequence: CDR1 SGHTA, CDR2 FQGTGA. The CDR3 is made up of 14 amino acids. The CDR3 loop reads CASSHSGAYNEQFF. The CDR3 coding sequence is TGTGCCAGCAGCCATTCAGGAGCCTACAATGAGCAGTTCTTC.

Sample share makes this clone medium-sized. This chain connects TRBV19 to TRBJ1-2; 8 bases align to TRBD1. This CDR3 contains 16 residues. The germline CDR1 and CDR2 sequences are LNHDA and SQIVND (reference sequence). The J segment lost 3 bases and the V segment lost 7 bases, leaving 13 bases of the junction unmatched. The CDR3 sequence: CASKGILGQGHYGYTF. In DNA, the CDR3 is TGTGCCAGTAAGGGGATACTAGGACAGGGCCACTATGGCTACACCTTC.

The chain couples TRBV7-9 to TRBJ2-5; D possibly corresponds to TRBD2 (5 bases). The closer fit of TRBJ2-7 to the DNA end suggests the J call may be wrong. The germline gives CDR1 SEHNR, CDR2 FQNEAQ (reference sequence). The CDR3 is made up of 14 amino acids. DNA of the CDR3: TGTGCCAGCAGCCACAGAACGGGGTCCTACGAGCAGTACTTC. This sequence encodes CASSHRTGSYEQYF.

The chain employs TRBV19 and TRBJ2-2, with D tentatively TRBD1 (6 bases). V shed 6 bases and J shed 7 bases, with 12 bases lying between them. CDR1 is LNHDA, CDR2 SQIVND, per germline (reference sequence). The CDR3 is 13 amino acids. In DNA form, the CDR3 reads TGTGCCAGTAGACAGGGCCGGGGCGGGGAGCTGTTTTTT. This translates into CASRQGRGGELFF. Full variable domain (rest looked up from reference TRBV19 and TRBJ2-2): DGGITQSPKYLFRKEGQNVTLSCEQNLNHDAMYWYRQDPGQGLRLIYYSQIVNDFQKGDIAEGYSVSREKKESFPLTVTSAQKNPTAFYLCASRQGRGGELFFGEGSRLTVL.

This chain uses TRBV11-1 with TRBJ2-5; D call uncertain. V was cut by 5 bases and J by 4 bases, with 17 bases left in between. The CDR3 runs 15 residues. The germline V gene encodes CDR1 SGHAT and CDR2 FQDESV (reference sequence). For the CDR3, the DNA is TGTGCCAGCAGCCTCGTTACCCCTTCTGGAGAGACCCAGTACTTC. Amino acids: CASSLVTPSGETQYF.

CDR3 protein: CASSKGIEYEQYF. CDR3 coding DNA: TGTGCCAGCAGCAAGGGGATCGAATACGAGCAGTACTTC. This sequence joins TRBV5-4 and TRBJ2-7; a possible D gene is TRBD1 (5 bases). Germline V gene sequence: CDR1 SGHNT, CDR2 YYREEE (reference sequence). The CDR3 consists of 13 residues. The V gene lost 4 bases and the J gene lost 4 bases, with 12 bases spanning the gap.

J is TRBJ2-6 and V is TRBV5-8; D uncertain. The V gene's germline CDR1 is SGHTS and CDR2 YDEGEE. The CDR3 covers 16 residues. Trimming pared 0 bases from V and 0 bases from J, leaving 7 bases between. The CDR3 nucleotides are TGTGCCAGCAGCTTGGCCCCTAGCTCTGGGGCCAACGTCCTGACTTTC. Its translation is CASSLAPSSGANVLTF.

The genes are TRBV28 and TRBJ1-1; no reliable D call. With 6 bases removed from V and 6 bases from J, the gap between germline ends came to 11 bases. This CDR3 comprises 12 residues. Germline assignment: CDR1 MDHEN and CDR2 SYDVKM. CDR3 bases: TGTGCCAGCAGCCCCGCCGGACCTGAAGCTTTCTTT. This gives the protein CASSPAGPEAFF.

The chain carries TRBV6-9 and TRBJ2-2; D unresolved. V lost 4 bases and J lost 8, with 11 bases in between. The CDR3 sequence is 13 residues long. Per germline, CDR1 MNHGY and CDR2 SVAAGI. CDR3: CASSSNLGGELFF. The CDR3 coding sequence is TGTGCCAGCAGTTCGAATCTGGGTGGGGAGCTGTTTTTT.

CDR3 loop: CAWKTADTQYF. The CDR3 coding sequence is TGTGCCTGGAAGACGGCAGATACGCAGTATTTT. This sequence joins TRBV30 and TRBJ2-3; no clear D gene. Trimming removed 4 bases at V and 4 bases at J, with 6 bases between. This CDR3 has 11 amino acids. Germline V gene lookup returns CDR1 GTSNPN and CDR2 SVGIG (reference sequence).

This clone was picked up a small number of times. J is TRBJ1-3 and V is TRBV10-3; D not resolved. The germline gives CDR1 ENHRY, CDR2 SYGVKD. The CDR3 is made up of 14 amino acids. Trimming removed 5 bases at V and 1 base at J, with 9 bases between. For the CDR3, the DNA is TGTGCCATCAGTTTTTCAGGTTCTGGAAACACCATATATTTT. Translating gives CAISFSGSGNTIYF.

The CDR3 protein is CASKLQVSGGYTF. As DNA, the CDR3 is TGTGCCAGCAAATTGCAGGTTTCGGGTGGCTACACCTTC. The chain carries TRBV28 and TRBJ1-2, with D uncertain. Trimming removed 7 bases at V and 7 bases at J, with 16 bases between. The CDR3 totals 13 residues. Germline V lookup: CDR1 MDHEN, CDR2 SYDVKM.

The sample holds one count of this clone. The DNA of the CDR3 is TGTGCCAGTTGGACACCTCCCTCTGAGCAGTACTTC. It specifies CASWTPPSEQYF. V usage is TRBV28 and J usage is TRBJ2-7; perhaps TRBD1 as D (5 bases). Trimming removed 9 bases from V and 7 bases from J, with 16 bases in between. The germline V gene encodes CDR1 MDHEN and CDR2 SYDVKM. The CDR3 contains 12 residues.

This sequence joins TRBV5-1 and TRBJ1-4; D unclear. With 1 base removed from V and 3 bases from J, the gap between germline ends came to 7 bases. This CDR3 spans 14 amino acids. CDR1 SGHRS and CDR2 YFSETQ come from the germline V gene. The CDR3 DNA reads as TGCGCCAGCAGCTTGAATTTAGCTAATGAAAAACTGTTTTTT. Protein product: CASSLNLANEKLFF.

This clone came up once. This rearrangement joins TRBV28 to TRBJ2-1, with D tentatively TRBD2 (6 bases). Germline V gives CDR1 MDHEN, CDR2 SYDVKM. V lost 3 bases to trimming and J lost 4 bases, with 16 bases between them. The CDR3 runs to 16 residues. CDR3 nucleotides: TGTGCCAGCAGTTTTATCGGTAGCGGCTCTTACAATGAGCAGTTCTTC. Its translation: CASSFIGSGSYNEQFF.

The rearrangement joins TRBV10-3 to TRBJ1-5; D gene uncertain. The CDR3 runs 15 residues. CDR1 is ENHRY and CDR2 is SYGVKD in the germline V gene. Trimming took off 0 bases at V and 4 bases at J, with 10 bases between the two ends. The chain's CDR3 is CAISESLGRNQPQHF. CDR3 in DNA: TGTGCCATCAGTGAGTCGTTAGGCAGAAATCAGCCCCAGCATTTT.

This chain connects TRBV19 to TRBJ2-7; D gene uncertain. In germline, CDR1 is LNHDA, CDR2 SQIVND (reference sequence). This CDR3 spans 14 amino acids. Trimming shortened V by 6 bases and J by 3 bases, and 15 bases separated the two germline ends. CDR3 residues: CASSHAQRFYEQYF. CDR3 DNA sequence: TGTGCCAGTAGCCACGCCCAACGGTTCTACGAGCAGTACTTC.

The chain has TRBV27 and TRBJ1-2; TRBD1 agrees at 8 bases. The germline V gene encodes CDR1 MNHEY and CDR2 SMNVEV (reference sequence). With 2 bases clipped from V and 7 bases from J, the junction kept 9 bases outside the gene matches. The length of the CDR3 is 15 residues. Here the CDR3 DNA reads TGTGCCAGCAGTTTAATTCCAGGGGGCGTAAGTGGCTACACCTTC. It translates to CASSLIPGGVSGYTF.

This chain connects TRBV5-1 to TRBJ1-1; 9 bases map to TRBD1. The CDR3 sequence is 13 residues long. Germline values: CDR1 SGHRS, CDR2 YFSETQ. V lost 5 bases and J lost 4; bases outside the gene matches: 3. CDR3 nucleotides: TGCGCCAGCAGACCGGGACAGGGCACTGAAGCTTTCTTT. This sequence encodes CASRPGQGTEAFF.